Shown below are 8 T cell receptor beta chains from a single sample sequenced in a study of early T cells in non-severe SARS-CoV-2 infection. MiXCR, applied by TCRdb to the 5' RACE reads, yields one record per CDR3 protein. The sample carries 40,000 or so distinct CDR3 sequences, around 6% recorded once. The sequencing input was whole blood. The source of these receptors is an adult who was a healthcare worker with PCR-confirmed SARS-CoV-2 infection or an uninfected control (not recorded which).

In this sample, this clonotype turned up many times. The chain is built from TRBV10-3 and TRBJ2-7; 9 bases line up with TRBD1. Germline CDR1 and CDR2: ENHRY and SYGVKD. With V trimmed by 5 bases and J by 7 bases, 3 bases remained unmatched. This CDR3 is 12 amino acids long. The CDR3 loop is CAISPGTGEQYF. Written as DNA, the CDR3 is TGTGCCATCAGTCCCGGGACAGGGGAGCAGTACTTC.

The gene calls are TRBV11-2 and TRBJ2-5, with TRBD1 identical over 7 bases. The CDR3 is made up of 14 amino acids. Trimming removed 3 bases from V and 4 bases from J; junction bases left unmatched: 5. Germline CDR1 is SGHAT and CDR2 is FQNNGV. The CDR3 sequence: CASSLVRDRETQYF. The CDR3 DNA reads as TGTGCCAGCAGCTTGGTCCGGGACAGAGAGACCCAGTACTTC.

This clonotype has at least ten counts. V usage is TRBV18 and J usage is TRBJ2-7; D may be TRBD2 (5 bases). Between the trimmed V and J ends, which lost 1 base and 7 bases, there was a span of 11 bases. CDR1 is KGHSH, CDR2 LQKENI, per germline. CDR3 length equals 13 residues. The CDR3 region has the DNA TGTGCCAGCTCACCACTTCAAGGCGGGGAGCAGTACTTC. Protein product: CASSPLQGGEQYF.

This clonotype has a count of ten or more. This sequence joins TRBV20-1 and TRBJ2-7; D not certain. This CDR3 region has 15 residues. The germline V gene has CDR1 DFQATT and CDR2 SNEGSKA (reference sequence). The germline V and J ends were trimmed by 0 bases and 0 bases, with 12 bases remaining between them. CDR3 residues: CSARDGSESSYEQYF. The CDR3 DNA is TGCAGTGCTAGAGATGGAAGTGAGAGCTCCTACGAGCAGTACTTC.

This clonotype was counted between two and nine times. This rearrangement joins TRBV30 to TRBJ2-2; 8 bases align to TRBD1. Per germline, CDR1 GTSNPN and CDR2 SVGIG (reference sequence). Trimming cost V 2 bases and J 0 bases; bases outside gene matches: 5. The CDR3 runs to 16 residues. The CDR3 here is CAWSKKQGANTGELFF. DNA for the CDR3: TGTGCCTGGAGTAAAAAACAGGGGGCGAACACCGGGGAGCTGTTTTTT.

This clonotype was counted ten times or more. The V gene is TRBV7-9, the J gene TRBJ2-3, with 9 bases lining up with TRBD2. The CDR3 runs to 17 residues. CDR1 is SEHNR, CDR2 FQNEAQ, per germline (reference sequence). V lost 5 bases to trimming and J lost 5 bases; unmatched junction nucleotides: 14. CDR3: CASSVISSGEEVDTQYF. The CDR3 DNA sequence: TGTGCCAGCAGCGTAATCTCTAGCGGGGAAGAGGTAGATACGCAGTATTTT.

At least ten counts were recorded for this clonotype. The gene calls are TRBV6-2 or TRBV6-3 and TRBJ2-2, with D unresolved. Germline CDR1 is MNHEY and CDR2 is SVGEGT. This CDR3 region has 15 residues. Deletions cut 4 bases from V and 1 base from J, with 10 bases between. CDR3 in DNA: TGTGCCAGCAGTTTCCCTACAGTGAACACCGGGGAGCTGTTTTTT. It encodes CASSFPTVNTGELFF.

The sample holds a few counts of this clonotype. This CDR3 reads CASSPPGTSYGYTF. In nucleotides, the CDR3 is TGTGCCAGCAGCCCCCCCGGGACCTCTTATGGCTACACCTTC. The chain employs TRBV13 and TRBJ1-2; a weak D match, TRBD1 (5 bases). The CDR3 runs to 14 residues. Germline CDR1 is PRHDT and CDR2 is FYEKMQ (reference sequence). Trimming removed 5 bases at V and 5 bases at J, with 15 bases between.